The present TCR beta chain was sequenced within a study of T cell responses to AZD1222 COVID-19 vaccine (dated by TCRdb to about 2021). General notes on the study: TCR sequencing was performed for roughly 250 trial participants, of whom about 200 were given two doses of AZD1222 and approximately 25 were given two doses of MenACWY control vaccine. Trial participants were enrolled by age into 18-55, 56-69 and 70-plus year subgroups, with roughly 160, 29 and 62 TCR-sequenced participants respectively. Study-wide conclusions, independent of this receptor: Spike-specific TCR breadth and depth rose significantly after two AZD1222 doses compared with day 0 and with MenACWY recipients. In the small 56-69-year group, the increase in depth fell short of significance, most likely because of low power. Participants were mostly white British and included more females than males, and it was suggested by the authors that clonal diversity may have been underestimated. Because no samples from the day 14 peak response were available, repertoires could be characterized only after the peak T cell response. Epitopes outside the regions mutated in the B.1.351 and B.1.1.7 variants were reportedly recognized by nearly half of the unique spike-specific TCRs. Only a handful of AZD1222 recipients were SARS-CoV-2 seropositive at baseline, limiting conclusions about previously exposed vaccinees. CD4 TCRs associated with the vaccine covered the entire spike protein, and the dominant responses were in regions 160-218 and 743-854.

The time point label on this specimen signifies: about 28 days (+/-7) after the second vaccine dose. AZD1222 recipients given second doses at about 4 weeks or at about 12 weeks were pooled, since spike-specific TCR depth and breadth were not found to differ between the two schedules. The vaccinee samples were drawn from two UK trials, COV001 and COV002, one of which was a single-blind randomized controlled phase 2/3 trial testing AZD1222 (ChAdOx1 nCoV-19) in healthy adults. For TCRbeta chain sequencing, PBMC samples from trial participants were taken at day 0 and at day 28 after the second dose. Trimming at the junction amounts to 4 bases on V and 6 bases on J, and the germline ends lie 16 bases apart. The CDR3 numbers 15 residues from cysteine through phenylalanine. Of all the DNA, just the CDR3 is kept, 45 bases in frame from base 1. Taken from the germline V gene (reference sequence), the CDR1 and CDR2 loops are GTSNPN and SVGIG.

For this clone: The target of this receptor is not known. No base qualities exist here, and no much larger clone lies one base off it.

The CDR3 regions of human TCRbeta chains were analyzed by immunosequencing. The study's own analysis went as follows. Repertoire TCRs were matched against a reference library of SARS-CoV-2-specific TCRs generated with the MIRA antigen-specificity platform. Breadth was defined as the fraction of unique TCRs that were SARS-CoV-2-associated, and depth was defined as the fraction of total T cells that were SARS-CoV-2-associated. Using the MIRA data, each spike-specific TCR was assigned both to the spike region to which the TCR was reactive and to a CD4 or CD8 class. Log10-transformed breadth and depth values were compared by one-way ANOVA with Sidak's multiple comparisons tests. The immuneACCESS repertoire file appears here via TCRdb, limited to in-frame rearrangements. These files lack a portion of the clones; in checked studies, under half of the deficit traces to unresolved V genes, and the cause of the others is not known. V and J calls and clone size are copied from that table; D and trimming were computed from the DNA. This sample is represented by roughly 100,000 clones; approximately 92% of them were singletons. The ten largest clones take up 35% to 50% of the sample.

Here the chain combines TRBV30 and TRBJ1-6, with the D gene too uncertain to name. This TCR was sampled from an adult who received the AZD1222 COVID-19 vaccine. The material was peripheral blood, obtained 28 days after the second AZD1222 dose. The nucleotide sequence is TGTGCCTGGACCCCAGACCCCCGCGGTAATTCACCCCTCCACTTT. Its protein product is CAWTPDPRGNSPLHF.